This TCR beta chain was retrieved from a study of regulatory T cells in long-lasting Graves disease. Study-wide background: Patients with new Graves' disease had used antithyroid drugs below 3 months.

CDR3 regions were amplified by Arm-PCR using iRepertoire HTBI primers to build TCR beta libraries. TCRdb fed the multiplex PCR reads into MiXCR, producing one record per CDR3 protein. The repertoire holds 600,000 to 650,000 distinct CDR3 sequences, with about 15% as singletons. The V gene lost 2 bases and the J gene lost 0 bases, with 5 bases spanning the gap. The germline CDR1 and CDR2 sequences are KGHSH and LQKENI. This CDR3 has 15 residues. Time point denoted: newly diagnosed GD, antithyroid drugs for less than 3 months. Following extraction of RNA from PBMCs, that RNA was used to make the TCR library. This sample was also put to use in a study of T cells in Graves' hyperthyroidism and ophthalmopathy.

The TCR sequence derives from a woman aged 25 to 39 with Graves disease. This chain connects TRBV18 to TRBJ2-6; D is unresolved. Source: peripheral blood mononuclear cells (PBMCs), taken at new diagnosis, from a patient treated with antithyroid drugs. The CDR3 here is CASSPASSGANVLTF. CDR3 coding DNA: TGTGCCAGCTCACCAGCCAGCTCTGGGGCCAACGTCCTGACTTTC.